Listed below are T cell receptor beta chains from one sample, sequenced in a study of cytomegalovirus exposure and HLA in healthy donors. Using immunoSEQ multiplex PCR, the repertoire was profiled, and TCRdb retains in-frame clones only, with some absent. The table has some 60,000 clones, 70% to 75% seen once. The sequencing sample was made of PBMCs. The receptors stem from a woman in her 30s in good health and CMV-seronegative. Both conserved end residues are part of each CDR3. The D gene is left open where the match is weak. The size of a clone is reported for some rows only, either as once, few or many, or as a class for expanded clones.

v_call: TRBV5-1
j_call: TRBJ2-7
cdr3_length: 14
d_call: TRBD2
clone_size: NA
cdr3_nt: TGCGCCAGCAGATATAGCGGGGACTCCTACGAGCAGTACTTC
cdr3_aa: CASRYSGDSYEQYF

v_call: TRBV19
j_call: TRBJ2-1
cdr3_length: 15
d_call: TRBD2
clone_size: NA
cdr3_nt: TGTGCCAGTAGGATGGGGGGGAGTTCCTACAATGAGCAGTTCTTC
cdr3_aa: CASRMGGSSYNEQFF

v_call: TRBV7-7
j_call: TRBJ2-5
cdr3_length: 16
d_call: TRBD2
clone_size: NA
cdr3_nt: TGTGCCAGCAGCTCGGGACTAGCGGGAGGGGATGAGACCCAGTACTTC
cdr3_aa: CASSSGLAGGDETQYF

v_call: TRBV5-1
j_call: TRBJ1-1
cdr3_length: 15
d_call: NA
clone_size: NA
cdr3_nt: TGCGCCAGCAGCTTGGTGGGAATTGGAGGGACTGAAGCTTTCTTT
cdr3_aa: CASSLVGIGGTEAFF

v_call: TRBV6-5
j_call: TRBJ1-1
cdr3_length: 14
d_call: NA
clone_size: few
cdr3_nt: TGTGCCAGCAGTTACGCCTTACAGGGAACTGAAGCTTTCTTT
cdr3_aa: CASSYALQGTEAFF

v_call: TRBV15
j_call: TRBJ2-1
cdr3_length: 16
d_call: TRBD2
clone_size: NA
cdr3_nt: TGTGCCACCAGCAGAGATCGGGCTAGCGGGACGGGCGAGCAGTTCTTC
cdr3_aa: CATSRDRASGTGEQFF

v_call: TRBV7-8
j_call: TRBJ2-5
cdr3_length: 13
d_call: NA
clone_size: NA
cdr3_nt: TGTGCCAGCAGCTTCACAGGGAGAGAGACCCAGTACTTC
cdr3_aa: CASSFTGRETQYF

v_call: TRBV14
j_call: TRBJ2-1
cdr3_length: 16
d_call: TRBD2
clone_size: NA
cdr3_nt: TGTGCCAGCAGCCAAGAAGGACTAGGATCGATCAATGAGCAGTTCTTC
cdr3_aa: CASSQEGLGSINEQFF

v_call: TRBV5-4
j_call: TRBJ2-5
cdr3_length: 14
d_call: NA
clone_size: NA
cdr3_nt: TGTGCCAGCAGCGGGGCGGGAACCCAAGAGACCCAGTACTTC
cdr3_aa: CASSGAGTQETQYF

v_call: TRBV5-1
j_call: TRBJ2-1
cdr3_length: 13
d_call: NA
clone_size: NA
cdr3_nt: TGCGCCAGCAGTTACCCGGGACTGGGAGAGCAGTTCTTC
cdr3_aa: CASSYPGLGEQFF

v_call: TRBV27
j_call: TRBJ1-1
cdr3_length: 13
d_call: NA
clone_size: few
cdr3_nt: TGTGCCAGCAGTTTGACGGGGAACACTGAAGCTTTCTTT
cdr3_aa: CASSLTGNTEAFF